This T cell receptor (beta chain) was documented in a study of OX40 agonist ivuxolimab in advanced cancers. Study background: Prior checkpoint blockade (anti-PD-1, anti-PD-L1 or anti-CTLA-4) was permitted; about 40% had it.

The V gene lost 6 bases and the J gene lost 3 bases, with 14 bases spanning the gap. Germline assignment: CDR1 MDHEN and CDR2 SYDVKM. There are 14 residues in the CDR3. Profiled with immunoSEQ multiplex PCR; TCRdb holds only in-frame clones, not every one. The table shows under 90,000 clones, with around 85% occurring only once. The timepoints at which blood was sampled were baseline, cycle 4 day 1, and cycle 7 day 1. This chain uses TRBV28 with TRBJ1-1; TRBD1 might be the D (6 bases). The material was CD4+ or CD8+ T cells sorted from blood, obtained in a trial of the OX40 agonist ivuxolimab. This clonotype was obtained from an adult with an advanced solid tumor such as melanoma, head and neck, liver or kidney cancer. CDR3 amino acids: CASRSGQIYTEAFF. CDR3 DNA: TGTGCCAGCAGATCCGGACAGATCTACACTGAAGCTTTCTTT.